This TCR beta chain was sequenced during a study of cytomegalovirus exposure and HLA in healthy donors. Whole-study results and caveats: Researchers reported in a later analysis that a missense DCLRE1C variant was tied to TCR beta V- and J-gene trimming.

The CDR3 is made up of 16 amino acids. Germline V gene sequence: CDR1 MGHRA, CDR2 YSYEKL. V lost 3 bases, J lost 2 bases, and 9 bases stayed unmatched. Primers included in the PCR were 60 Vbeta and 13 Jbeta primers. Libraries were prepared by immunoSEQ multiplex PCR; TCRdb keeps only in-frame clonotypes and omits some of them. The sample includes tens of thousands of clones, roughly 9.1% of them seen just once. Of note for this clone: Its antigen is unknown.

Donors counted as nominally healthy when sampled, yet unrecorded immune exposures were likely. Sequenced input: PBMCs. The chain combines TRBV4-1 with TRBJ1-2; 7 bases are a match to TRBD1. The receptor comes from a man in his sixties in good health and CMV-seropositive. In DNA, the CDR3 is TGCGCCAGCAGCCATCGACAGGGAGTATCCAACTATGGCTACACCTTC. It encodes CASSHRQGVSNYGYTF.